This T cell receptor beta chain comes out of a study of T-cell reconstitution after alpha-beta-depleted transplantation in children. During its preparation, the TCRbeta library received unique molecular identifiers. TCRdb processed the PCR reads anew with MiXCR; each CDR3 protein has one entry. The data show approximately 520,000 distinct CDR3 sequences, with roughly an eighth seen just once and 14% held by the top ten. V shed 7 bases and J shed 0 bases, with 13 bases lying between them. The CDR3 is made up of 15 amino acids. J is TRBJ2-1 and V is TRBV12-3 or TRBV12-4; D possibly uses TRBD1 or TRBD2 (5 bases each). Sequenced material: PBMCs, mostly from graft donor cells, taken 180 days after TCRalphabeta/CD19-depleted stem cell transplant. The TCR sequence derives from a female patient aged 2-9 years who had a stem cell transplant for aplastic anemia, so the T cells may come from the graft donor. The CDR3 DNA sequence: TGTGCCAGCACCCCGGGGCACAGCTCCTACAATGAGCAGTTCTTC. Translated: CASTPGHSSYNEQFF.